These 3 T cell receptor beta chains came from one sample sequenced in a study of blood T cells in healthy people across ages. For the second PCR, which ran for roughly 7 to 11 cycles, a sample-barcoded 5' primer and a J-beta primer mix were used. TCRdb called the 5' RACE reads again in MiXCR, with one record for every CDR3 protein. In the table there are about 1.7 million distinct CDR3 sequences, over 25% of which are singletons. The specimen was blood. The receptors were gathered from a woman aged 25 to 39 in good health.

The rearrangement uses TRBV7-9 and TRBJ2-5, with TRBD1 matching 10 bases. The CDR3 sequence is 14 residues long. Germline CDR1 reads SEHNR; CDR2 reads FQNEAQ (reference sequence). Trimming at V came to 4 bases and at J to 11 bases, leaving 10 bases not matched to a gene. CDR3 sequence: CASSSQWTGGEQYF. The CDR3 region has the DNA TGTGCCAGCAGCTCCCAATGGACAGGGGGAGAGCAGTACTTC. The whole variable domain, remainder taken from reference TRBV7-9 and TRBJ2-5, is DTGVSQNPRHKITKRGQNVTFRCDPISEHNRLYWYRQTLGQGPEFLTYFQNEAQLEKSRLLSDRFSAERPKGSFSTLEIQRTEQGDSAMYLCASSSQWTGGEQYFGPGTRLLVL.

This clonotype was seen at least ten times. This CDR3 reads CASSLRNTDTQYF. The CDR3 DNA sequence: TGTGCCAGCAGCTTACGGAACACAGATACGCAGTATTTT. The chain links TRBV9 to TRBJ2-3; D is unclear. Germline CDR1 is SGDLS and CDR2 is YYNGEE. CDR3 length: 13 amino acids. The germline V and J ends were trimmed by 4 bases and 2 bases, with 8 bases remaining between them.

This clonotype showed up just a few times. J is TRBJ2-3 and V is TRBV6-6, with 7 bases aligning to TRBD1. The CDR3 extends over 15 amino acids. CDR1 and CDR2 (germline): MNHNY, SVGAGI (reference sequence). V shed 5 bases, J shed 2 bases, and the junction held 7 bases outside the gene matches. The CDR3 nucleotides read TGTGCCAGCAGTGACCACAGGGGCTCCACAGATACGCAGTATTTT. It encodes CASSDHRGSTDTQYF.